This T cell receptor beta chain was retrieved from a study of T-cell memory formation after mild COVID-19. This clonotype was recorded a few times. Each CDR3 protein is one row after TCRdb ran MiXCR on the 5' RACE reads. There are 250,000 to 400,000 distinct CDR3 sequences in the sample; more than 13% occur only once, and around 23% lies in the top ten. This CDR3 has 17 amino acids. The germline gives CDR1 LGHNA, CDR2 YSLEER. After removal of 3 bases from V and 9 bases from J, the junction contained 13 bases not matched to a gene. The sample taken for sequencing was PBMCs or a T cell subset sorted from them (not recorded which). This receptor was taken from a man aged 18 to 29 who had mild COVID-19 (a few samples of this study predate the infection). Cell type and time point are not known. The J gene is TRBJ1-6, the V gene TRBV4-3; 8 bases are a match to TRBD1. The CDR3 sequence: CASSQSTGARVGSPLHF. CDR3 DNA sequence: TGCGCCAGCAGCCAGTCGACAGGGGCGCGGGTTGGTTCACCCCTCCACTTT.